This T cell receptor (beta chain) was recorded in a study of cytomegalovirus exposure and HLA in healthy donors (dated by TCRdb to 2017 to 2019). About the investigation overall: An earlier analysis of some 620 of the donors reported about 260 Gb of sequence data and 117 million unique TCR beta sequences obtained from about 180 million T cells. Approximately 300 gigabases of sequencing data and 91 million or so unique TCR sequences made up an early release that covered fewer than 650 HLA-typed donors. Among the roughly 390 genotyped donors, 81% belonged to the genetic ancestry cluster associated with self-reported Caucasian donors. The study was designed to test whether signatures of past pathogen exposure could be identified by cataloging public T cell receptors. The study profiled the T cell repertoires of about 640 subjects by immunosequencing and related them to cytomegalovirus serostatus. In addition to the first cohort of around 670 subjects, a separate validation cohort of 120 different subjects was used. To predict cytomegalovirus infection status, the study brought together high-throughput TCR immunosequencing, statistical association of individual TCRs with disease status, and machine learning. A later analysis re-examined previously published TCR beta repertoires from several hundred donors and added high-resolution HLA genotyping to investigate patterns of TCR occurrence. In the later analysis, no new phenotypic data were used to find candidate immune exposures; instead, reliance was placed on TCR beta sequences and their occurrence across donors. To decide whether each TCR beta V gene segment behaved as functional or pseudogenic, an earlier analysis of fewer than 750 of the donors relied on high-throughput TCR beta sequencing. Alongside the repertoire data, information on donor age, sex, ethnicity and CMV serostatus was compiled. A later genetic analysis used genome-wide SNP genotypes for about three fifths of the 666 donors, treating that subset as a discovery cohort. All discovery cohort repertoires had been generated on a single sequencing platform. Both class I and class II loci were covered by HLA typing, at four-digit resolution. Typing coverage varied by locus: about 620-630 donors for A, B, C, DRB1 and DQB1; under 550 for DQA1; more than 600 for DPA1; 450 to 480 for DPB1. Roughly 5 DR-DQ haplotypes were handled as single units for association and clustering, since linkage in the cohort was strong. Among almost 400 genotyped donors of the cohort, an average of roughly 240,000 unique TCR beta nucleotide sequences were sequenced per donor, roughly 20% of them non-productive. Broad study findings and their caveats: CMV serostatus was the only immune exposure information available for the cohort. Correlated functional status among segregating V segments might be attributable to linkage disequilibrium, but an unknown experimental factor could not be ruled out. In a later analysis, several top co-occurrence clusters were reported to appear linked to parvovirus B19, influenza, CMV and Epstein-Barr virus. The classifier was reported to diagnose cytomegalovirus status with high specificity and sensitivity in both the original cohort and the validation cohort. Assigning TCR associations to individual alleles was difficult when HLA alleles, especially DR and DQ, strongly co-occurred. Some IMGT-functional V segments, including TRBV6-2 and TRBV6-3, could not be told apart with the 87-base-pair reads, so those segments were excluded. Because counts were too low, about 18 rarely observed V segments, including chromosome 9 orphons, were left out of the earlier analysis of roughly 600 of the donors. Because HLA typing was missing for some donors at each locus, association tests included only the typed subset. A later genetic analysis reported fewer N-insertions in productive TCRs among donors in an Asian-associated ancestry cluster than the 666-donor mean. The study listed approximately 160 TCR beta chains as associated with cytomegalovirus. V-gene and J-gene trimming of TCR beta chains was associated with a missense DCLRE1C variant in a later genetic analysis, and the association was replicated in an independent cohort. According to the authors, the approach could potentially be generalized to other disease states and immunological phenotypes. A later analysis found that most CMV-associated TCR beta chains appeared HLA-restricted, with HLA associations seemingly driven largely by CMV exposure. Compared with equally common non-associated chains, HLA-associated TCR beta chains in a later analysis were more clonally expanded and had lower generation probabilities. Sequencing depth was assumed to be roughly uniform across donors in the presence/absence analyses, though that assumption may not hold. Across donors, most TCR sequences were observed very rarely, whereas some public TCRs were present in many individuals. A few of the identified cytomegalovirus-associated TCR beta chains were confirmed in vitro to be specific for cytomegalovirus antigens. A further reported finding was that TCR beta sequences accurately predicted the HLA-A and HLA-B alleles for most subjects in the first cohort. Only TCR beta chains were sequenced in this cohort, and the absence of alpha or paired-chain data limited detectable features. The sequencing pipeline was judged likely to have produced a cluster of highly shared sequence variants as a technical artifact. At a false discovery rate of 0.05, a later analysis linked approximately 18,000 TCR beta sequences to specific HLA alleles. In a later analysis, TCR association rates were found to vary across HLA loci, with the most associated TCRs seen for DRB1 alleles and the fewest for HLA-C alleles. Broadly in line with IMGT annotations, most TCR beta V segments showed up in productive rearrangements about 87% or about 30% of the time in an earlier analysis of several hundred of the donors.

V and J lose 5 bases and 3 bases, and a span of 14 bases separates them. Taken from cysteine to phenylalanine, the CDR3 has 16 residues. The DNA shown is the 48-base CDR3, in frame from base 1. CDR1 and CDR2, per the germline V gene, are MRHNA and SNTAGT. The cohort comprised under 700 healthy bone marrow donors. At the time of sampling, all cohort members were nominally healthy, though unrecorded immune exposures were likely present. The donor tested CMV seronegative, placing the donor among the 352 seronegative members of the cohort. Each donor provided a peripheral blood sample, and peripheral blood mononuclear cells were used for TCR beta sequencing. The Qiagen DNeasy Blood Extraction Kit was used to extract genomic DNA from the blood cell samples. Comment on this clone: It has no known antigen specificity. There are no base qualities to consult, and no much larger clone falls within one base.

The library was made by the immunoSEQ multiplex PCR assay. A mixture of 60 forward primers for TCR Vbeta segments and 13 reverse primers for TCR Jbeta segments was used in the multiplex PCR. The CDR3 region of rearranged TCR beta genes was amplified from genomic DNA by a multiplex PCR assay. The Illumina HiSeq System was used to sequence the amplified TCR beta libraries as 87-base-pair reads. On the authors' methods: Across the 600 to 700 repertoires, a later analysis counted approximately 75 million unique TCR beta chains, 9.5 million to 13 million of which were shared by at least two donors. Raw reads were error-corrected and collapsed into unique sequences by a nearest-neighbor algorithm in which closely related sequences were merged to remove PCR and sequencing errors. Alignment of CDR3 sequences to IMGT reference sequences was used to assign V, D and J gene segments. For a sequence to be retained, a match of at least six nucleotides to both a V gene segment and a J gene segment was required. Rearrangements were classified as productive when the CDR3 lacked stop codons and remained in frame with V and J, and all other rearrangements were classified as non-productive. CDR3 was defined according to IMGT convention as the region running from the second conserved V-encoded cysteine to the conserved J-encoded phenylalanine. The earlier analysis of some 540 of the donors excluded any sequence lacking an unambiguous match to a single V gene segment. An earlier analysis of some 500 of the donors classified V segments as functional when productive rearrangements were above 56.7% and as segregating when the standard deviation between donors was above 5%. A statistical classification framework was developed to diagnose cytomegalovirus status using the catalog of TCR beta chain sequences. In a later analysis, TCR nucleotide sequences were compared against IMGT/GENE-DB human TR gene sequences so that V and J genes could be assigned. Using the TCRdist pipeline, a later analysis assigned CDR3 sequences along with most-parsimonious VDJ recombination scenarios. In a later analysis, every TCR beta chain was defined by the combination of its CDR3 amino acid sequence and its V-gene family, and reads without a unique V-gene family were dropped. In a later analysis, 500 to 650 highly shared, low-generation-probability nucleotide sequences were removed to address suspected cross-contamination and a sequencing artifact. In a later analysis, a clonal expansion index was calculated for each public chain from normalized within-repertoire ranks of inferred template counts. Generation probabilities in a later analysis came from a VDJ recombination model fitted to out-of-frame rearrangements, and those results were checked against IGoR. A later analysis scored TCR-TCR, TCR-HLA and TCR-CMV co-occurrence with hypergeometric tests, applying a repertoire-size bias correction to TCR pairs. In a later analysis, false discovery rates were estimated by permuting HLA or CMV assignments 20 times. In a later analysis, co-occurring TCRs were grouped using DBSCAN, with TCRdist sequence similarity added in when clustering inside HLA-allele-positive subsets. Repertoires with fewer than 30,000 or more than 120,000 public chains were left out of co-occurrence clustering, as were five repertoires with anomalous nucleotide sharing. TCRdb limited this immuneACCESS table to in-frame rearrangements with V and J called. A share of clones is missing; checked studies link under half to unresolved V genes, and the rest is unexplained. The DNA was the basis for D and trimming; V, J and clone size are from that table. The sample contains around 190,000 clones, almost 85% of them found a single time. The ten largest clonotypes hold approximately 2.2% of the sample.

The TCR was taken from a woman between 45 and 60 years old in good health and CMV-seronegative. What was sequenced was PBMCs. This sequence uses TRBV6-4 and TRBJ2-6, with no reliable assignment of the D segment. The encoded CDR3 is CASSPRVVDGANVLTF. At the DNA level, the sequence is TGTGCCAGCAGTCCGAGAGTTGTTGATGGGGCCAACGTCCTGACTTTC.